This section outlines one T cell receptor (beta chain) sequence together with its context. Its antigen is undetermined. The record originates from a study of CD8+ T cells in alopecia areata. Broader study findings: Resident alphabeta T cells of normal skin are also sequenced in scalp samples. Among the 100 top clones, expanded CD8+ clones, like scalp clonality, were significantly decreased by tofacitinib.

Treatment denoted: oral pan-JAK inhibitor, 5-10 mg twice daily. Extracted from the samples, RNA was reverse transcribed into cDNA to serve as the sequencing template. Measured with immunoSEQ multiplex PCR; TCRdb has only the in-frame clones, and not every one. The data show nearly 110,000 clones, with 84% seen just once and around a quarter held by the top ten. V lost 2 bases, J lost 4 bases, and 5 bases lay in between. This CDR3 comprises 11 residues. Germline assignment: CDR1 GTSNPN and CDR2 SVGIG (reference sequence). Here the sequenced sample was CD8+ T cells sorted from blood, taken at week 24, from a patient treated with tofacitinib. This receptor was taken from a human donor with alopecia areata. The V gene is TRBV30, the J gene TRBJ2-5, with D uncertain. The CDR3 DNA follows: TGTGCCTGGAGTCAATCAGAGACCCAGTACTTC. Translation: CAWSQSETQYF.